Listed here are 27 T cell receptor beta chains from one sample, sequenced in a study of post-analysis software for immune sequencing data. Study-level points and caveats: Higher frequency in patients than in controls was seen for a handful of TRBV segments, with TRBV5-6, TRBV5-1 and TRBV20-1 among them.

Antigens of these TCRs are unknown. TCR beta cDNA libraries had unique molecular identifiers. Via MiXCR, TCRdb re-called the PCR reads, giving one row per CDR3 protein. The sample includes hundreds of thousands of distinct CDR3 sequences, just under 30% of them seen just once. Sequencing was performed on blood. These receptors were taken from a girl aged 10-17 years with multiple sclerosis.

Concerning this clonotype: Being one base from a much bigger clone, this may be a read error. The rearrangement uses TRBV20-1 and TRBJ2-7; 7 bases align to TRBD2. After removal of 5 bases from V and 0 bases from J, the junction contained 13 bases not matched to a gene. This CDR3 has 16 residues. Germline V CDR1 and CDR2: DFQATT, SNEGSKA (reference sequence). The CDR3 reads CSAEFGLTGGSYEQYF. The CDR3 region has the DNA TGCAGTGCTGAATTCGGACTAACGGGAGGCTCCTACGAGCAGTACTTC.

The gene calls are TRBV29-1 and TRBJ1-3; D is undetermined. The CDR3 sequence is 13 residues long. CDR1 is SQVTM, CDR2 ANQGSEA, per germline. Deletions cut 4 bases from V and 1 base from J, with 8 bases between. Written as DNA, the CDR3 is TGCAGCGTTGCGATCTCGTCTGGAAACACCATATATTTT. Its translation is CSVAISSGNTIYF.

The chain combines TRBV19 with TRBJ2-5; 8 bases fit TRBD2. The J segment lost 5 bases and the V segment lost 8 bases, leaving 10 bases of the junction unmatched. Germline loops: CDR1 LNHDA, CDR2 SQIVND (reference sequence). The CDR3 runs to 14 residues. CDR3 nucleotides: TGTGCCAGTCGACCAGGGACTAGTTATGAGACCCAGTACTTC. Encoded protein: CASRPGTSYETQYF.

The V call is TRBV7-2, the J call TRBJ2-4; D remains ambiguous. Per the germline V gene, CDR1 is SGHTA and CDR2 is FQGNSA. The CDR3 covers 12 residues. V gave up 3 bases and J gave up 7 bases, with 7 bases separating them. CDR3: CASSLVPNIQYF. The CDR3 DNA follows: TGTGCCAGCAGCTTGGTTCCGAACATTCAGTACTTC.

This clonotype was detected a few times. The J gene is TRBJ2-5, the V gene TRBV7-9; TRBD1 is a possible D gene (5 bases). The germline V and J ends were trimmed by 3 bases and 5 bases, with 10 bases remaining between them. This CDR3 is built from 13 residues. Per the germline V gene, CDR1 is SEHNR and CDR2 is FQNEAQ (reference sequence). The CDR3 nucleotides are TGTGCCAGCAGCTTTCTCAGGGCGGAGACCCAGTACTTC. It is translated as CASSFLRAETQYF. The full variable domain, completed using reference TRBV7-9 and TRBJ2-5, is DTGVSQNPRHKITKRGQNVTFRCDPISEHNRLYWYRQTLGQGPEFLTYFQNEAQLEKSRLLSDRFSAERPKGSFSTLEIQRTEQGDSAMYLCASSFLRAETQYFGPGTRLLVL.

The genes are TRBV28 and TRBJ2-5, with TRBD2 matching 7 bases. The CDR3 sequence is 17 residues long. V shed 6 bases, J shed 1 base, and the junction held 14 bases outside the gene matches. Germline V gives CDR1 MDHEN, CDR2 SYDVKM. The CDR3 DNA reads as TGTGCCAGCAGCCCGCAACTCCGACTAGCAACCCAAGAGACCCAGTACTTC. Its translation is CASSPQLRLATQETQYF. The whole variable domain, remainder taken from reference TRBV28 and TRBJ2-5, is DVKVTQSSRYLVKRTGEKVFLECVQDMDHENMFWYRQDPGLGLRLIYFSYDVKMKEKGDIPEGYSVSREKKERFSLILESASTNQTSMYLCASSPQLRLATQETQYFGPGTRLLVL.

J is TRBJ1-2 and V is TRBV15; D unresolved. Looked up from germline, CDR1 is LNHNV and CDR2 is YYDKDF (reference sequence). V gave up 0 bases and J gave up 0 bases, with 2 bases separating them. The CDR3 spans 13 residues. The CDR3 region has the DNA TGTGCCACCAGCAGAGATTCTAACTATGGCTACACCTTC. Protein sequence: CATSRDSNYGYTF. Supplemented by reference TRBV15 and TRBJ1-2, the full variable domain reads DAMVIQNPRYQVTQFGKPVTLSCSQTLNHNVMYWYQQKSSQAPKLLFHYYDKDFNNEADTPDNFQSRRPNTSFCFLDIRSPGLGDTAMYLCATSRDSNYGYTFGSGTRLTVV.

The chain joins TRBV20-1 to TRBJ1-2; no firm D call. The CDR3 runs to 9 residues. From germline, CDR1 is DFQATT and CDR2 SNEGSKA (reference sequence). With 5 bases removed from V and 4 bases from J, the gap between germline ends came to 2 bases. CDR3 sequence reads: CSAGYGYTF. CDR3 nucleotides: TGCAGTGCTGGCTATGGCTACACCTTC.

This chain joins TRBV29-1 and TRBJ1-2; 8 nucleotides line up with TRBD1. In germline, CDR1 is SQVTM, CDR2 ANQGSEA. This CDR3 is 13 amino acids long. J was trimmed by 0 bases and V by 7 bases; bases with no gene match: 4. DNA for the CDR3: TGCAGCGCGGGACAGGCGACTAACTATGGCTACACCTTC. It encodes CSAGQATNYGYTF.

The gene calls are TRBV7-9 and TRBJ2-1; TRBD2 matches 8 bases. V lost 4 bases and J lost 2; bases outside the gene matches: 16. This CDR3 has 19 residues. Germline lookup yields CDR1 SEHNR and CDR2 FQNEAQ (reference sequence). The CDR3 DNA follows: TGTGCCAGCAGCTCGCCGGGACTAGTGGGAGGGTCACCCTACAATGAGCAGTTCTTC. The encoded protein is CASSSPGLVGGSPYNEQFF.

This clonotype was seen a handful of times. CDR3 protein: CASSLGQAGSYNSPLHF. CDR3 DNA: TGTGCCAGTAGCCTCGGACAGGCGGGATCCTATAATTCACCCCTCCACTTT. The chain joins TRBV19 to TRBJ1-6; 7 bases fit TRBD1. The CDR3 extends over 17 amino acids. The germline V gene encodes CDR1 LNHDA and CDR2 SQIVND (reference sequence). V dropped 6 bases and J dropped 1; count of bases not matched to a gene: 9. The entire variable domain, with the rest obtained from reference TRBV19 and TRBJ1-6, is as follows: DGGITQSPKYLFRKEGQNVTLSCEQNLNHDAMYWYRQDPGQGLRLIYYSQIVNDFQKGDIAEGYSVSREKKESFPLTVTSAQKNPTAFYLCASSLGQAGSYNSPLHFGNGTRLTVT.

This sequence joins TRBV11-2 and TRBJ2-1; TRBD2 matches 13 bases. This CDR3 region has 16 residues. Germline CDR1 and CDR2: SGHAT and FQNNGV. J lost 12 bases, V lost 0 bases, and 8 bases had no gene match. The CDR3 region is CASSLEGTSGTGVQFF. CDR3 nucleotide sequence: TGTGCCAGCAGCTTAGAGGGGACTAGCGGGACTGGTGTGCAGTTCTTC.

V and J are TRBV7-2 and TRBJ2-1; 13 nucleotides match TRBD2. Germline CDR1 SGHTA, CDR2 FQGNSA. The CDR3 runs 17 residues. V was clipped by 4 bases and J by 0 bases; unmatched bases: 3. Here the CDR3 reads CASSSTSGRGSYNEQFF. The CDR3, as DNA: TGTGCCAGCAGCTCCACTAGCGGGAGGGGCTCCTACAATGAGCAGTTCTTC. The complete variable domain, with remaining parts taken from reference TRBV7-2 and TRBJ2-1, reads GAGVSQSPSNKVTEKGKDVELRCDPISGHTALYWYRQSLGQGLEFLIYFQGNSAPDKSGLPSDRFSAERTGGSVSTLTIQRTQQEDSAVYLCASSSTSGRGSYNEQFFGPGTRLTVL.

This clonotype has a handful of counts. V is TRBV28 and J is TRBJ2-5; no definite D call. The germline CDR1 and CDR2 sequences are MDHEN and SYDVKM. V lost 6 bases and J 0 bases, leaving 11 bases between the germline ends. The CDR3 runs 14 residues. In DNA form, the CDR3 reads TGTGCCAGCAGATCTACAGAATACCAAGAGACCCAGTACTTC. This translates into CASRSTEYQETQYF. Filled out from reference TRBV28 and TRBJ2-5, the complete variable domain reads DVKVTQSSRYLVKRTGEKVFLECVQDMDHENMFWYRQDPGLGLRLIYFSYDVKMKEKGDIPEGYSVSREKKERFSLILESASTNQTSMYLCASRSTEYQETQYFGPGTRLLVL.

The V gene is TRBV20-1, the J gene TRBJ2-5; TRBD2 might be the D (6 bases). The J call may be mistaken, given a closer DNA end match to TRBJ2-7. Germline lookup yields CDR1 DFQATT and CDR2 SNEGSKA (reference sequence). The CDR3 has 15 amino acids. The CDR3 nucleotides are TGCAGTGCTAGTCGCCCCGCAGGAGGGTCCCGCGAGCAGTACTTC. It translates to CSASRPAGGSREQYF.

The sample holds one count of this clonotype. It may be a read error: a sequence one base away is much more abundant. This chain joins TRBV7-2 and TRBJ2-5; no clear D gene. V was clipped by 9 bases and J by 0 bases, with 14 bases between them. The CDR3 contains 14 residues. Germline V gene data show CDR1 as SGHTA and CDR2 as FQGNSA. CDR3 bases: TGTGCCAGGATCCAGGAACAAAACCAAGAGACCCAGTACTTC. Its translation: CARIQEQNQETQYF. The complete variable domain, with remaining parts taken from reference TRBV7-2 and TRBJ2-5, reads GAGVSQSPSNKVTEKGKDVELRCDPISGHTALYWYRQSLGQGLEFLIYFQGNSAPDKSGLPSDRFSAERTGGSVSTLTIQRTQQEDSAVYLCARIQEQNQETQYFGPGTRLLVL.

The J gene is TRBJ2-5, the V gene TRBV12-3 or TRBV12-4; perhaps TRBD2 as D (6 bases). The CDR3 runs to 13 residues. With 7 bases removed from V and 11 bases from J, the gap between germline ends came to 20 bases. CDR3 nucleotide sequence: TGTGCCAGCAAGGATAGGGGCGGGACCCTGCAGTACTTC. It is translated as CASKDRGGTLQYF.

The sample holds a few counts of this clonotype. The chain is built from TRBV5-1 and TRBJ2-4; TRBD1 aligns across 7 bases. Matching the DNA end better, TRBJ2-7 makes the J call doubtful. Per the germline V gene, CDR1 is SGHRS and CDR2 is YFSETQ. The CDR3 runs 13 residues. The CDR3 sequence is CASRRDRDYEQYF. CDR3 coding DNA: TGCGCCAGCAGACGCGACAGGGACTACGAGCAGTACTTC.

In its sample, this clonotype was seen a few times. The chain carries TRBV28 and TRBJ2-3; D unclear. The CDR3 contains 15 residues. The V and J ends lost 1 base and 2 bases respectively, with 10 bases between them. The germline V gene has CDR1 MDHEN and CDR2 SYDVKM. This chain's CDR3 is CASSLYLRYTDTQYF. The CDR3, as DNA: TGTGCCAGCAGTTTATATCTCCGATACACAGATACGCAGTATTTT.

The chain carries TRBV5-5 and TRBJ2-7, with D perhaps being TRBD1 or TRBD2 (5 bases each). Trimming pared 4 bases from V and 11 bases from J, leaving 19 bases between. This CDR3 has 13 amino acids. Germline V CDR1 and CDR2: SGHKS, YYEKEE (reference sequence). DNA of the CDR3: TGTGCCAGCAGCGGGACCGGGACCACCGTAGAGTACTTC. Translating gives CASSGTGTTVEYF.

The chain joins TRBV4-1 to TRBJ2-1, with D perhaps matching TRBD1 (7 bases). The closer fit of TRBJ2-7 to the DNA end suggests the J call may be wrong. Germline V gene lookup returns CDR1 MGHRA and CDR2 YSYEKL. The CDR3 extends over 15 amino acids. The CDR3 sequence: CASSPTGDSYNEQYF. In DNA form, the CDR3 reads TGCGCCAGCAGCCCAACAGGGGACTCCTACAATGAGCAGTACTTC.

V is TRBV25-1 and J is TRBJ2-1; 11 bases are shared with TRBD1. The CDR3 covers 15 residues. J lost 6 bases, V lost 4 bases, and 5 bases had no gene match. Germline-derived CDR1 and CDR2 are MGHDK and SYGVNS. The CDR3 loop reads CASSGTGTGGNEQFF. DNA for the CDR3: TGTGCCAGCAGTGGCACCGGGACAGGGGGCAATGAGCAGTTCTTC.

There are a few counts of this clonotype. The chain has TRBV27 and TRBJ1-6, with D unclear. The CDR3 totals 13 residues. Germline CDR1 MNHEY, CDR2 SMNVEV (reference sequence). V lost 4 bases and J lost 10, with 11 bases in between. In nucleotides, the CDR3 is TGTGCCAGCAGTTACGGGGTGGGATCACCCCTCCACTTT. This translates into CASSYGVGSPLHF.

This clonotype was observed many times. This chain links TRBV6-5 with TRBJ2-1; 7 positions agree with TRBD2. The J segment lost 5 bases and the V segment lost 5 bases, leaving 3 bases of the junction unmatched. The CDR3 runs 13 residues. The V gene's germline CDR1 is MNHEY and CDR2 SVGAGI. CDR3 nucleotides: TGTGCCAGCAGTCGACTAGCAGACAATGAGCAGTTCTTC. This codes for CASSRLADNEQFF.

The chain links TRBV7-2 to TRBJ2-1; TRBD2 matches at 9 bases. From germline, CDR1 is SGHTA and CDR2 FQGNSA. The CDR3 runs 17 residues. V dropped 3 bases and J dropped 9; count of bases not matched to a gene: 15. DNA of the CDR3: TGTGCCAGCAGCTTCCCGAGGGGGCTAGCGGGAAGGGGTGAGCAGTTCTTC. This encodes CASSFPRGLAGRGEQFF. The full variable domain, its missing parts supplied by reference TRBV7-2 and TRBJ2-1, is GAGVSQSPSNKVTEKGKDVELRCDPISGHTALYWYRQSLGQGLEFLIYFQGNSAPDKSGLPSDRFSAERTGGSVSTLTIQRTQQEDSAVYLCASSFPRGLAGRGEQFFGPGTRLTVL.

This clonotype was seen repeatedly, ten times or more. The rearrangement uses TRBV19 and TRBJ2-3; 8 bases align to TRBD1. Germline CDR1 reads LNHDA; CDR2 reads SQIVND (reference sequence). The CDR3 loop spans 15 amino acids. J was trimmed by 1 base and V by 4 bases; bases with no gene match: 4. The CDR3 region is CASSRPGQGTDTQYF. For the CDR3, the DNA is TGTGCCAGTAGTAGACCGGGACAGGGCACAGATACGCAGTATTTT. Drawing the rest from reference TRBV19 and TRBJ2-3, the complete variable domain is DGGITQSPKYLFRKEGQNVTLSCEQNLNHDAMYWYRQDPGQGLRLIYYSQIVNDFQKGDIAEGYSVSREKKESFPLTVTSAQKNPTAFYLCASSRPGQGTDTQYFGPGTRLTVL.

This clonotype turned up a few times. DNA for the CDR3: TGTGCCAGCAGACCCGGGACAGCGAACACTGAAGCTTTCTTT. It yields the protein CASRPGTANTEAFF. This chain connects TRBV12-3 or TRBV12-4 to TRBJ1-1, with 7 nucleotides matching TRBD1. The CDR3 is 14 residues long. Trimming removed 6 bases from V and 1 base from J; junction bases left unmatched: 5.